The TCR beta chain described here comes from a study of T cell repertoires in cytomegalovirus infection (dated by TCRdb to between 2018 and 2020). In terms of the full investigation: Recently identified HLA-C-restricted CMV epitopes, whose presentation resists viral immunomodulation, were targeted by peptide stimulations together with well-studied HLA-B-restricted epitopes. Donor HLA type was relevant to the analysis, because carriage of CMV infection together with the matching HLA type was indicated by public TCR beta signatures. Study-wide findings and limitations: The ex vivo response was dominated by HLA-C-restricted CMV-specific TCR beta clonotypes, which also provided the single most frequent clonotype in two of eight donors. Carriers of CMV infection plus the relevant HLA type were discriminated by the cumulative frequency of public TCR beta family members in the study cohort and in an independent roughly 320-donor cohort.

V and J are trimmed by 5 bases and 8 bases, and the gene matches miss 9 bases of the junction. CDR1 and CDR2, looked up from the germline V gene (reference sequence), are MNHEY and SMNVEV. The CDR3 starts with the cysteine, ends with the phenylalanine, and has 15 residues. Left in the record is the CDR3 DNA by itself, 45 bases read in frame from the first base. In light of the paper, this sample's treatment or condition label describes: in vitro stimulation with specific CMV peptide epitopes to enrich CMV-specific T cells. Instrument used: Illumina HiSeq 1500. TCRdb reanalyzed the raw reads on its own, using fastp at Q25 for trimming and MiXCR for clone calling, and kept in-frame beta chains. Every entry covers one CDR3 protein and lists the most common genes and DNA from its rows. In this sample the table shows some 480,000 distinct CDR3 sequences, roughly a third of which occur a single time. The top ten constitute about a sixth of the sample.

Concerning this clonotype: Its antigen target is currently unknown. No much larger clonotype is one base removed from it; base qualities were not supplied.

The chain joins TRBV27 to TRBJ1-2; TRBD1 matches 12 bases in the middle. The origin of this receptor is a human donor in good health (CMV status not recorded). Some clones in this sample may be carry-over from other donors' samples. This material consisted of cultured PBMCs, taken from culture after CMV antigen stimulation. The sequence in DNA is TGTGCCAGCAGTACCCCGGGACAGGGGGCATCCGGCTACACCTTC. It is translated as CASSTPGQGASGYTF.